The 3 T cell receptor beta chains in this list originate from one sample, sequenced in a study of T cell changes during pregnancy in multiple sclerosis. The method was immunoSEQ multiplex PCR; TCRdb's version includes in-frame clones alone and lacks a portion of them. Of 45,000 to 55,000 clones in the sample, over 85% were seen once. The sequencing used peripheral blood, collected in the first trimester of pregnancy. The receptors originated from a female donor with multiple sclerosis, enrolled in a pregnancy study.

As DNA, the CDR3 is TGTGCCAGCAGCTATGGGACAGGGGACGCCGAGCAGTACTTC. As protein: CASSYGTGDAEQYF. The chain employs TRBV5-6 and TRBJ2-7; 10 positions agree with TRBD1. Germline V gives CDR1 SGHDT, CDR2 YYEEEE. With V trimmed by 3 bases and J by 6 bases, 6 bases remained unmatched. CDR3 length equals 14 residues.

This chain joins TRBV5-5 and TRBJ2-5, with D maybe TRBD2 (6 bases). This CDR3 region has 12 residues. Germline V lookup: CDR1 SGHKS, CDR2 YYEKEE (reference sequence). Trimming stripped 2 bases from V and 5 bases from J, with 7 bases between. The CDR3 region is CASSFGGETQYF. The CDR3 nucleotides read TGTGCCAGCAGCTTTGGGGGGGAGACCCAGTACTTC.

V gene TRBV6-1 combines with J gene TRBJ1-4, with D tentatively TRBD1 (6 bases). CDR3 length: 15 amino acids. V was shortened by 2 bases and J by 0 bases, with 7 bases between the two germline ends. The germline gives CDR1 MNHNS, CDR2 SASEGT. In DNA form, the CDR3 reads TGTGCCAGCAGTGAAACAGGGTCAACTAATGAAAAACTGTTTTTT. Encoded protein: CASSETGSTNEKLFF.